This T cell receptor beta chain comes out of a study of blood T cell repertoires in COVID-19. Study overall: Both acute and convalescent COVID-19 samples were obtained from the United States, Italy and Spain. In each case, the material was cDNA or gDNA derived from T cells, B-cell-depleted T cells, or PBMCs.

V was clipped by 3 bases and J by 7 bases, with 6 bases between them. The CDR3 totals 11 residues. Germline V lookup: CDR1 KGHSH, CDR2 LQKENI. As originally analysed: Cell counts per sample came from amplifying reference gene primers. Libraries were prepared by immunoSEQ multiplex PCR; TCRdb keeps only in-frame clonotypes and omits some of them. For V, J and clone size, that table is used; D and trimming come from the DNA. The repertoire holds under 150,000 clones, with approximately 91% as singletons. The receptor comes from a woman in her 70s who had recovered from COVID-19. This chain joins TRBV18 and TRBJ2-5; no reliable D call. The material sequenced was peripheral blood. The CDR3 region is CASSPRGTQYF. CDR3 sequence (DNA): TGTGCCAGCTCACCCCGAGGGACCCAGTACTTC. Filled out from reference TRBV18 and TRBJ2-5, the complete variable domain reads NAGVMQNPRHLVRRRGQEARLRCSPMKGHSHVYWYRQLPEEGLKFMVYLQKENIIDESGMPKERFSAEFPKEGPSILRIQQVVRGDSAAYFCASSPRGTQYFGPGTRLLVL.